These T cell receptor beta chains were read from a single sample in a study of CD8+ T cells in alopecia areata. Assay used: immunoSEQ multiplex PCR; TCRdb lists only in-frame clones, some missing. This table has 95,000 to 100,000 clones, 60% to 65% appearing once. Sequencing used CD8+ T cells sorted from blood, obtained at week 4, from a patient treated with tofacitinib. These receptors were collected from a human donor with alopecia areata. CDR3s include the opening cysteine and the closing phenylalanine or tryptophan. The order of the fields is CDR3 DNA, CDR3 protein, V gene, J gene, D gene, clone size. A D gene is named only where the DNA matches it firmly. Size tells how often a clone was seen (once, few, many) or the class of an expanded clone, and some rows leave it out.

CDR3nt: TGTGCCAGCAGCCCGGACTCTCGCTTAGAGACCCAGTACTTC
CDR3aa: CASSPDSRLETQYF
v_gene: TRBV27
j_gene: TRBJ2-5
d_gene: .
abundance: .

CDR3nt: TGTGCCAGCAGGCGTGGGACAGGGGGGCCTGAGCAGTTCTTC
CDR3aa: CASRRGTGGPEQFF
v_gene: TRBV25-1
j_gene: TRBJ2-1
d_gene: TRBD1
abundance: .

CDR3nt: TGCGCCAGCAGCCCCGGACTAGCGGGCTACACAGATACGCAGTATTTT
CDR3aa: CASSPGLAGYTDTQYF
v_gene: TRBV4-3
j_gene: TRBJ2-3
d_gene: TRBD2
abundance: .

CDR3nt: TGTGCCAGCAGTGAAGTTGGTCGGCCCCTCGATACGCAGTATTTT
CDR3aa: CASSEVGRPLDTQYF
v_gene: TRBV2
j_gene: TRBJ2-3
d_gene: .
abundance: .

CDR3nt: TGTGCCAGCAGCAGAGAAACGGATGAGCAGTTCTTC
CDR3aa: CASSRETDEQFF
v_gene: TRBV5-4
j_gene: TRBJ2-1
d_gene: .
abundance: .

CDR3nt: TGCAGCGCCCCGGTTACAGGGGGCCATGGCTACACCTTC
CDR3aa: CSAPVTGGHGYTF
v_gene: TRBV29-1
j_gene: TRBJ1-2
d_gene: TRBD1
abundance: .

CDR3nt: TGTGCCAGCAGCTTAGGCCAAGGCTACACCTTC
CDR3aa: CASSLGQGYTF
v_gene: TRBV13
j_gene: TRBJ1-2
d_gene: .
abundance: .

CDR3nt: TGCGCCAGCAGCCTGGAACCTGTGCAGGGGTACAACACCGGGGAGCTGTTTTTT
CDR3aa: CASSLEPVQGYNTGELFF
v_gene: TRBV4-1
j_gene: TRBJ2-2
d_gene: .
abundance: once

CDR3nt: TGTGCCAGCAGTTCGGGACAGGGGACGCTATATGGCTACACCTTC
CDR3aa: CASSSGQGTLYGYTF
v_gene: TRBV5-4
j_gene: TRBJ1-2
d_gene: TRBD1
abundance: .

CDR3nt: TGTGCCAGCAGTGAAATGGCCTACCCTAACACTGAAGCTTTCTTT
CDR3aa: CASSEMAYPNTEAFF
v_gene: TRBV6-1
j_gene: TRBJ1-1
d_gene: .
abundance: .

CDR3nt: TGCGCCAGCGGTACGAATGAAAAACTGTTTTTT
CDR3aa: CASGTNEKLFF
v_gene: TRBV4-3
j_gene: TRBJ1-4
d_gene: .
abundance: once

CDR3nt: TGTGCCAGCAGGCCCAGACTAGCGGGTATCACAGATACGCAGTATTTT
CDR3aa: CASRPRLAGITDTQYF
v_gene: TRBV2
j_gene: TRBJ2-3
d_gene: TRBD2
abundance: once

CDR3nt: TGTGCCACCAGAGCAGAGGGATACCTCACAGATACGCAGTATTTT
CDR3aa: CATRAEGYLTDTQYF
v_gene: TRBV15
j_gene: TRBJ2-3
d_gene: .
abundance: few

CDR3nt: TGCGCCAGCAGCTTTTGGGGGAAAGGCTACACCTTC
CDR3aa: CASSFWGKGYTF
v_gene: TRBV5-1
j_gene: TRBJ1-2
d_gene: .
abundance: few

CDR3nt: TGCGCCAGCAGCTTTTCCCCATCGATTGAAGTGAACTATGGCTACACCTTC
CDR3aa: CASSFSPSIEVNYGYTF
v_gene: TRBV5-1
j_gene: TRBJ1-2
d_gene: .
abundance: .

CDR3nt: TGTGCCAGCAGTGTCGGGCACGGGGAGACCCAGTACTTC
CDR3aa: CASSVGHGETQYF
v_gene: TRBV28
j_gene: TRBJ2-5
d_gene: .
abundance: .

CDR3nt: TGTGCCAGCAGTGAATATTCTGCCGGAAGCTCCTACGAGCAGTACTTC
CDR3aa: CASSEYSAGSSYEQYF
v_gene: TRBV25-1
j_gene: TRBJ2-7
d_gene: .
abundance: .

CDR3nt: TGCGCCAGCAGTCCTAGCGGGAATTACAATGAGCAGTTCTTC
CDR3aa: CASSPSGNYNEQFF
v_gene: TRBV4-3
j_gene: TRBJ2-1
d_gene: TRBD2
abundance: .

CDR3nt: TGTGCCAGCAGCTTCACAGATACGCAGTATTTT
CDR3aa: CASSFTDTQYF
v_gene: TRBV5-4
j_gene: TRBJ2-3
d_gene: .
abundance: .

CDR3nt: TGTGCCAGCAGTGATACCGGGAGGTCTAACACCGGGGAGCTGTTTTTT
CDR3aa: CASSDTGRSNTGELFF
v_gene: TRBV6-4
j_gene: TRBJ2-2
d_gene: TRBD2
abundance: .

CDR3nt: TGTGCCAGCAGTAACTCTCCGGGGTTAGCCAAAAACATTCAGTACTTC
CDR3aa: CASSNSPGLAKNIQYF
v_gene: TRBV6-5
j_gene: TRBJ2-4
d_gene: .
abundance: .

CDR3nt: TGTGCCAGCAGCTTAGACAGGGTCGTTCAGCCCCAGCATTTT
CDR3aa: CASSLDRVVQPQHF
v_gene: TRBV11-3
j_gene: TRBJ1-5
d_gene: .
abundance: .

CDR3nt: TGTGCCAGCAAGTCACTCGGACTAGCGGGAGGGACTCCCTACAATGAGCAGTTCTTC
CDR3aa: CASKSLGLAGGTPYNEQFF
v_gene: TRBV27
j_gene: TRBJ2-1
d_gene: TRBD2
abundance: .

CDR3nt: TGTGCCAGTAGTATCGGCCCAGGGCATAATCAGCCCCAGCATTTT
CDR3aa: CASSIGPGHNQPQHF
v_gene: TRBV19
j_gene: TRBJ1-5
d_gene: .
abundance: .

CDR3nt: TGCGCCAGCAGCCCTACGCACACAGAGAACACTGAAGCTTTCTTT
CDR3aa: CASSPTHTENTEAFF
v_gene: TRBV4-1
j_gene: TRBJ1-1
d_gene: .
abundance: few

CDR3nt: TGTGCCAGCAGCCCAGGGACAGGTGCTGTCGGCGCCAAAAACATTCAGTACTTC
CDR3aa: CASSPGTGAVGAKNIQYF
v_gene: TRBV5-5
j_gene: TRBJ2-4
d_gene: TRBD1
abundance: .

CDR3nt: TGCAGCGTTGAACAGGGGAGCTACAATGAGCAGTTCTTC
CDR3aa: CSVEQGSYNEQFF
v_gene: TRBV29-1
j_gene: TRBJ2-1
d_gene: .
abundance: .

CDR3nt: TGTGCCAGCAGCCAAGGACTAGCGGGGGATTACAATGAGCAGTTCTTC
CDR3aa: CASSQGLAGDYNEQFF
v_gene: TRBV4-1
j_gene: TRBJ2-1
d_gene: TRBD2
abundance: few

CDR3nt: TGTGCCAGCAGCTTGACGGGACTAGCGGGGGAAGATACGCAGTATTTT
CDR3aa: CASSLTGLAGEDTQYF
v_gene: TRBV7-3
j_gene: TRBJ2-3
d_gene: TRBD2
abundance: few

CDR3nt: TGTGCCAGCAGTGGGGGACAGCTCAACTATGGCTACACCTTC
CDR3aa: CASSGGQLNYGYTF
v_gene: TRBV2
j_gene: TRBJ1-2
d_gene: TRBD1
abundance: .

CDR3nt: TGTGCCAGCAGTGAATCTGCAGCTGGCTACACCTTC
CDR3aa: CASSESAAGYTF
v_gene: TRBV25-1
j_gene: TRBJ1-2
d_gene: .
abundance: .